This entry concerns a single T cell receptor beta chain. The clone's antigen remains unknown. Within one base of it there is no much larger clone, and no base qualities were kept. To sequence the TCRbeta CDR3 region, genomic DNA was isolated from the sorted cells. TCRbeta CDR3 regions were sequenced using the immunoSEQ Assay. Drawn from immuneACCESS, this table holds only the in-frame rearrangements with V and J called that TCRdb kept. Clones are partly lost; checked studies trace under half to an unresolved V gene and leave the rest unexplained. The sample includes 35,000 to 40,000 clones, with about 85% observed a single time. The ten largest clones add up to 2.4% of the sample. Patients with a history of autoimmune disease or receiving systemic immunosuppression were excluded from the trial. Peripheral blood for TCR sequencing was drawn from every dose cohort at baseline, at cycle 4 day 1 and at cycle 7 day 1. The samples were taken from a phase I, first-in-human, multicenter, open-label dose-escalation trial of ivuxolimab. Adults with locally advanced or metastatic head and neck squamous cell, hepatocellular, melanoma or renal cell carcinoma were enrolled in the trial. Before TCR sequencing, CD4+ T cells and CD8+ T cells were sorted from peripheral blood as separate populations.

This specimen belongs to a study of OX40 agonist ivuxolimab in advanced cancers. Regarding the research as a whole: The costimulatory receptor OX40 (CD134) was targeted by ivuxolimab, a fully human IgG2 agonistic monoclonal antibody. Intravenous ivuxolimab was administered to patients every 2 weeks at six dose levels: 0.01, 0.1, 0.3, 1.5, 3 and 10 mg/kg. Of the roughly 50 dose-escalation patients, hepatocellular carcinoma was present in about 20, melanoma in around 15, renal cell carcinoma in 9 and head and neck cancer in 9. A male proportion of under 85% and a mean age of roughly 55 years, ranging from about 23 to 79, were recorded for the dose-escalation cohort. Prior anti-PD-1, anti-PD-L1 or anti-CTLA-4 therapy was permitted, and checkpoint inhibitors had been received by roughly two fifths of dose-escalation patients. Partial responses occurred in three dose-escalation patients: two with cutaneous melanoma and one with hepatocellular carcinoma. Peripheral TCRbeta sequencing was intended to test whether TCR sequence diversity was altered and clonal T-cell expansion was caused by ivuxolimab. The paper covers the monotherapy dose-escalation part of the phase I ivuxolimab trial, which included N ≈ 57 patients.

The CDR3 contains 17 residues, cysteine and phenylalanine counted. Just the 51-base CDR3 DNA is kept, in frame starting at base 1. Summary of the overall study and its limitations: Low levels of normalized T-cell clonal expansion were also seen in some patients who did not respond. Clonal expansion of both CD4+ and CD8+ blood T cells was observed from baseline to week 6 at doses 0.1 to 3.0 mg/kg. After ivuxolimab, expanded clones were on average more numerous among CD8+ T cells than among CD4+ T cells. Partial responders in the 0.1-3.0 mg/kg groups had among the lowest normalized peripheral clonal expansion, especially among CD8+ T cells. The antigen specificity of the clonally expanded peripheral T cells was not determined.

The TCR was taken from an adult with an advanced solid tumor such as melanoma, head and neck, liver or kidney cancer. The sample consisted of CD4+ or CD8+ T cells sorted from blood, taken in a trial of the OX40 agonist ivuxolimab. The rearranged chain carries TRBV5-2 and TRBJ2-7; the table's D call, TRBD1, was not checked against the DNA. TRBV5-2 is described as a pseudogene. The nucleotide sequence is given as TGCGCCAGCAGCCAAATCCCTCCGGGACACCAACCCTACGAGCAGTACTTC. This gives the protein CASSQIPPGHQPYEQYF.